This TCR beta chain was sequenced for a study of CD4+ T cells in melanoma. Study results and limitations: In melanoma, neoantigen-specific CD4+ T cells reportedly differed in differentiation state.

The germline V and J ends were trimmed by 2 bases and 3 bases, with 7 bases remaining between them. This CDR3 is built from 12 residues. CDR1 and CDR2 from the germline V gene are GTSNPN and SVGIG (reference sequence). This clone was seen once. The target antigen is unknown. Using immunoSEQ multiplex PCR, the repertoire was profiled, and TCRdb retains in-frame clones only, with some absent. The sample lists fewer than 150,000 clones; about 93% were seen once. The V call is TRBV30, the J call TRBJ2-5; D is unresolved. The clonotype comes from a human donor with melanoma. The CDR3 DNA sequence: TGTGCCTGGAGTAGGCGGAAAGAGACCCAGTACTTC. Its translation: CAWSRRKETQYF.